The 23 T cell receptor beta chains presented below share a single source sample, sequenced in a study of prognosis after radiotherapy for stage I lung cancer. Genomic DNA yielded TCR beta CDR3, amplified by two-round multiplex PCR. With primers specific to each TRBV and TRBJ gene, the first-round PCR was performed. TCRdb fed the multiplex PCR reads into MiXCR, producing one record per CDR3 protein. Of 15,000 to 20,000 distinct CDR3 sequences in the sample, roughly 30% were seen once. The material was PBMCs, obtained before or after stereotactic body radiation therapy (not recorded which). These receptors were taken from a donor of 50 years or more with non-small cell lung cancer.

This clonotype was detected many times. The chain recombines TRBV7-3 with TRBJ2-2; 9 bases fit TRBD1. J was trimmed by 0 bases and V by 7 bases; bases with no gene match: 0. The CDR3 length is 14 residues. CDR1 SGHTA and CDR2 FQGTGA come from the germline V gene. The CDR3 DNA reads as TGTGCCAGCAACAGGGGGCCGAACACCGGGGAGCTGTTTTTT. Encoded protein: CASNRGPNTGELFF.

Here the CDR3 DNA reads TGTGCCTGGAGTCGTACAAGGACTAGCGGCAATGAGCAGTTCTTC. This translates into CAWSRTRTSGNEQFF. The chain has TRBV30 and TRBJ2-1; 10 nucleotides align to TRBD2. Germline V gene lookup returns CDR1 GTSNPN and CDR2 SVGIG (reference sequence). The V and J ends lost 2 bases and 6 bases, in that order; junction bases with no gene match: 7. This CDR3 contains 15 residues.

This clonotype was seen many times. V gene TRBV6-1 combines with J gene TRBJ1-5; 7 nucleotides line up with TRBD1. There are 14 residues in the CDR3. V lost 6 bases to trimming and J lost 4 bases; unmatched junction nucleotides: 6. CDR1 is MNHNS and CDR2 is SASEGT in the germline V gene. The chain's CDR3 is CASSIQGSNQPQHF. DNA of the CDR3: TGTGCCAGCAGCATACAGGGGAGTAATCAGCCCCAGCATTTT.

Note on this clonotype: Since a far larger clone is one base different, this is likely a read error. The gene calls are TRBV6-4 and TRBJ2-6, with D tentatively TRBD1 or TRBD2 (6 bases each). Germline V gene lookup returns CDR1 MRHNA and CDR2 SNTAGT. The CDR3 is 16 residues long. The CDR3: CASSSLGGAGAKVLTF. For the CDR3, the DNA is TGTGCCAGCAGTTCCCTCGGGGGCGCAGGGGCCAAAGTCCTGACTTTC.

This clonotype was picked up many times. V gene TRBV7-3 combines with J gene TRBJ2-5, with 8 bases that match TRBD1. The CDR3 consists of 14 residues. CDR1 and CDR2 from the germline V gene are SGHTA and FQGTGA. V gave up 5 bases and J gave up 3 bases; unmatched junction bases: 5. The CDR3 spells CASSISGGEETQYF. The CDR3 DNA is TGTGCCAGCAGCATCTCAGGGGGCGAAGAGACCCAGTACTTC.

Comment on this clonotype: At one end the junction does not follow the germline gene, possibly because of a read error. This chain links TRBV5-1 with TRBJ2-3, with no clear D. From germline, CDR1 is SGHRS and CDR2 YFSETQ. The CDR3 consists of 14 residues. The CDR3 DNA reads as TGTGCCAGCAGCTACGCGGATAGCACAGATACGCAGTATTTT. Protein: CASSYADSTDTQYF.

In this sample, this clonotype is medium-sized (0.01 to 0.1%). CDR3 loop: CASSQDRGYEQYF. CDR3 nucleotide sequence: TGTGCCAGCAGCCAAGACAGGGGGTACGAGCAGTACTTC. V is TRBV14 and J is TRBJ2-7; TRBD1 matches at 7 bases. The CDR3 runs 13 residues. Unmatched junction bases numbered 0, after V lost 0 bases and J lost 4 bases. CDR1 and CDR2 from the germline V gene are SGHDN and FVKESK.

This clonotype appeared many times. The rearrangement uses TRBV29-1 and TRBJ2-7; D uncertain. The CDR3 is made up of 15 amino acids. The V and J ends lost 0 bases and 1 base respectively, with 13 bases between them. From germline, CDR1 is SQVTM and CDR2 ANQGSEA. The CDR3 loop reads CSVEDFYSSSYEQYF. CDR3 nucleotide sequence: TGCAGCGTTGAAGATTTTTACTCCAGTTCCTACGAGCAGTACTTC.

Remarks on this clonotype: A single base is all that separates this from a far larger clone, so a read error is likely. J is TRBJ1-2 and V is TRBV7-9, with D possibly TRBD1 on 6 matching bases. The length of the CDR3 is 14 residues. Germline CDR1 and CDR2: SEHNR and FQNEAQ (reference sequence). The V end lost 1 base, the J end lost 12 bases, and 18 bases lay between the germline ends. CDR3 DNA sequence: TGTGCCAGCAGCTTAGGCGGGGGCGCGAAGGGCCACACCTTC. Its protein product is CASSLGGGAKGHTF.

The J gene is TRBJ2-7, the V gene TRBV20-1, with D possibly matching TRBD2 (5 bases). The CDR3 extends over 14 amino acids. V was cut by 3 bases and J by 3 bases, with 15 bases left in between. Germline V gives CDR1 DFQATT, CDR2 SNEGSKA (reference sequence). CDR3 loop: CSARGWRQDYEQYF. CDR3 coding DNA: TGCAGTGCTAGGGGTTGGAGGCAAGACTACGAGCAGTACTTC.

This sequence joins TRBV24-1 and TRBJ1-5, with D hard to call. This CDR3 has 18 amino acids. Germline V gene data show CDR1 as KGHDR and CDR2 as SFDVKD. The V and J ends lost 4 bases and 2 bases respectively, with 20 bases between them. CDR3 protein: CATSEARGKGICNQPQHF. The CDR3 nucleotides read TGTGCCACCAGTGAAGCCAGAGGGAAAGGTATTTGCAATCAGCCCCAGCATTTT.

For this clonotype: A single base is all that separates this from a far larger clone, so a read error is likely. The CDR3 DNA follows: TGTGCCAGCCGAGGGGGCGCGAACACCGGGGAGCTGCTTTTT. It codes for CASRGGANTGELLF. The chain is built from TRBV6-4 and TRBJ2-2, with 7 bases matching TRBD1. CDR1 MRHNA and CDR2 SNTAGT come from the germline V gene. The CDR3 totals 14 residues.

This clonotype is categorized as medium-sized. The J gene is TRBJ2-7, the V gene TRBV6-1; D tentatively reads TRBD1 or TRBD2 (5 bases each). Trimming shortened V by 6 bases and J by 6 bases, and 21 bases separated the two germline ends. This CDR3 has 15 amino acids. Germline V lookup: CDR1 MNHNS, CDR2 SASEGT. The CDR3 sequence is CASRDPGRPRGEQYF. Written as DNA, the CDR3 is TGTGCCAGCAGGGATCCGGGACGCCCCCGGGGCGAGCAGTACTTC.

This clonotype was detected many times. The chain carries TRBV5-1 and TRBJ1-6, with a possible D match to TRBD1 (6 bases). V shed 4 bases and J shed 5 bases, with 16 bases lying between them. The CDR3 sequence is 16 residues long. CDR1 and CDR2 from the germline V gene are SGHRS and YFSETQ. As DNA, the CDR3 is TGCGCCAGCAGCCTACAGGGACAAGGAAATAATTCACCCCTCCACTTT. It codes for CASSLQGQGNNSPLHF.

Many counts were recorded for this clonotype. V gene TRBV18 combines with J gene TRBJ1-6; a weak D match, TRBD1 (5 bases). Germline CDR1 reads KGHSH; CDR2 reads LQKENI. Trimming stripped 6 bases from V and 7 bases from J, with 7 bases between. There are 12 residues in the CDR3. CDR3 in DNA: TGTGCCAGCTCCGACAGCAATTCACCCCTCCACTTT. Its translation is CASSDSNSPLHF.

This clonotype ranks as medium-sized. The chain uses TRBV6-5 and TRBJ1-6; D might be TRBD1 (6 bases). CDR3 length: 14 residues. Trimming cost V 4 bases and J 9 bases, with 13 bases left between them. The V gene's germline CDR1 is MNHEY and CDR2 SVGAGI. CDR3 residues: CASSFGQSSSPLHF. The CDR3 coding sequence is TGTGCCAGCAGTTTCGGACAGAGTTCTTCACCCCTCCACTTT.

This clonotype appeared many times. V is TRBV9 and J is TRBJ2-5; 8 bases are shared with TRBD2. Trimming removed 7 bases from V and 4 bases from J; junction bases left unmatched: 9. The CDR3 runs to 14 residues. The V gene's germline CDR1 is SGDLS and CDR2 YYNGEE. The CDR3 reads CASSQRGFRETQYF. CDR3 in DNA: TGTGCCAGCTCCCAGCGGGGGTTTCGAGAGACCCAGTACTTC.

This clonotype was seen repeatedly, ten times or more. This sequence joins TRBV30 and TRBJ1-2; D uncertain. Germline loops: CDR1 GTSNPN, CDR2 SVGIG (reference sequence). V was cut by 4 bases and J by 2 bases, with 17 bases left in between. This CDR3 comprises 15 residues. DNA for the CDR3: TGTGCCTGGAAAAATTCACGGGAGAGGAACTATGGCTACACCTTC. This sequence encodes CAWKNSRERNYGYTF. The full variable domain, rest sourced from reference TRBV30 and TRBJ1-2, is SQTIHQWPATLVQPVGSPLSLECTVEGTSNPNLYWYRQAAGRGLQLLFYSVGIGQISSEVPQNLSASRPQDRQFILSSKKLLLSDSGFYLCAWKNSRERNYGYTFGSGTRLTVV.

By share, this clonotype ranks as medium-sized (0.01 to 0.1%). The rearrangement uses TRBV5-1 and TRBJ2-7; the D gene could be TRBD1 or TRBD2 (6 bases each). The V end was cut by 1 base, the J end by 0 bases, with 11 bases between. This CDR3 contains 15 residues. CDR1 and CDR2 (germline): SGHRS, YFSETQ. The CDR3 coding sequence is TGCGCCAGCAGCTTGCTAGGGGGGAGCTCCTACGAGCAGTACTTC. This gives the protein CASSLLGGSSYEQYF.

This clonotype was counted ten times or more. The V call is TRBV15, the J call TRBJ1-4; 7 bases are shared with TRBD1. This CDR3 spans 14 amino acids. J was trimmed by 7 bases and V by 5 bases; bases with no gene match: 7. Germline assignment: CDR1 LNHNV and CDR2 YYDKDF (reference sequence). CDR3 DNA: TGTGCCACCAGCCCAGGGGGGCAAGGTGAAAAACTGTTTTTT. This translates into CATSPGGQGEKLFF.

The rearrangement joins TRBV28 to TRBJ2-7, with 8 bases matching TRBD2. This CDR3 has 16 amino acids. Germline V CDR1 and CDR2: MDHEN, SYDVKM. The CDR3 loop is CDSSLRNRREGYEQYF. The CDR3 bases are TGTGACAGTAGTCTACGAAATAGACGGGAGGGCTACGAGCAGTACTTC.

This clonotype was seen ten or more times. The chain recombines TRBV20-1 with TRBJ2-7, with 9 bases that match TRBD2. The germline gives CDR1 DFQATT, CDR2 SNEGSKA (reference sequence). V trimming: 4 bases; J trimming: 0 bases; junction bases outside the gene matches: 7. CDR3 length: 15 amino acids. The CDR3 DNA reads TGCAGTGCTACCCCTAGCGGGAAACTCTCCTACGAGCAGTACTTC. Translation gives CSATPSGKLSYEQYF.

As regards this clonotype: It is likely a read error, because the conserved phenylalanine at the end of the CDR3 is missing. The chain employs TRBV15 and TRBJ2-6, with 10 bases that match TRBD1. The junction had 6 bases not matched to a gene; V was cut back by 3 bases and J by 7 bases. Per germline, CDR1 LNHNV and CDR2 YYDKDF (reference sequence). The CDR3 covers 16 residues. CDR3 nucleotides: TGTGCCACCAGCAGGGACAGGGGGAATGGTGCCAACGTCCTGACTCTC. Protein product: CATSRDRGNGANVLTL.